This T cell receptor beta chain was sequenced during a study of blood T cell repertoires in COVID-19. Study-level information: Acute-phase and convalescent COVID-19 samples originated in the United States, Italy and Spain. The analysed material was cDNA or gDNA that came from T cells, B-cell-depleted T cells, or PBMCs.

V gave up 0 bases and J gave up 8 bases, with 8 bases separating them. Germline lookup yields CDR1 SGHDT and CDR2 YYEEEE. The CDR3 is 12 residues long. In this sample, this clone turned up once. Original handling: Using reference gene primer amplification, nucleated cell counts were estimated. Sequenced by immunoSEQ multiplex PCR; TCRdb stores in-frame clones only, minus some. Clone size and the V and J calls come from that table; the DNA yielded D and trimming. The profile shows 50,000 to 65,000 clones, around 90% of them singletons. This clonotype was sampled from a man aged 50-59 years with acute or convalescent COVID-19. V and J are TRBV5-6 and TRBJ1-2; D gene uncertain. Sequencing used peripheral blood. In DNA form, the CDR3 reads TGTGCCAGCAGCTTGGCAGAGAGGGGCTACACCTTC. Residues: CASSLAERGYTF.